This is a list of T cell receptor beta chains from one sample in a study of glioma-infiltrating T cells. MiXCR, run by TCRdb on the multiplex PCR reads, gives a single entry per CDR3 protein. Among several thousand distinct CDR3 sequences listed, approximately 34% were seen once. Sequences were obtained from glioma tissue, nonneoplastic brain tissue, or PBMCs (not recorded which). The receptors shown here come from a human donor with low-grade glioma or glioblastoma, undergoing nonglioma brain surgery, or in good health (not recorded which). The CDR3 runs from the conserved cysteine through the conserved F or W. Fields, in order: J gene, V gene, clone size, D gene, CDR3 DNA, CDR3 protein. D genes are given only for firm matches. For some rows the clone size is stated as once, few or many, or as a class when expanded; others skip it.

J: TRBJ1-2; V: TRBV24-1; size: medium-sized; D: TRBD1; DNA: TGTGCCACCAGTGACCGGGACAGGGACTATGGCTACACCTTC; CDR3: CATSDRDRDYGYTF
J: TRBJ2-3; V: TRBV6-1; size: medium-sized; D: TRBD2; DNA: TGTGCCAGCAGGGGAGCGGGGAGCACAGATACGCAGTATTTT; CDR3: CASRGAGSTDTQYF
J: TRBJ2-5; V: TRBV20-1; size: medium-sized; D: TRBD2; DNA: TGCAGTGCTCCAGGGACTAGCGGGGGGCAAGAGACCCAGTACTTC; CDR3: CSAPGTSGGQETQYF
J: TRBJ1-1; V: TRBV6-6; size: medium-sized; D: .; DNA: TGTGCCAGCAGTTACATAATGACAGGCTTGGGCACTGAAGCTTTCTTT; CDR3: CASSYIMTGLGTEAFF
J: TRBJ1-1; V: TRBV29-1; size: .; D: TRBD1; DNA: TGCAGCGTTGAGGGACAGGGGGACACTGAAGCTTTCTTT; CDR3: CSVEGQGDTEAFF
J: TRBJ2-5; V: TRBV6-6; size: many; D: TRBD2; DNA: TGTGCCAGCAGTTACACACGACTAGCGGGGAATCAAGAGACCCAGTACTTC; CDR3: CASSYTRLAGNQETQYF
J: TRBJ1-3; V: TRBV7-9; size: medium-sized; D: .; DNA: TGTGCCAGCAGCCCAGCGGGGTCTGGAAACACCATATATTTT; CDR3: CASSPAGSGNTIYF
J: TRBJ1-2; V: TRBV20-1; size: .; D: .; DNA: TGCAGTGGTATAACACCCTGGACGGAGGTCGGCTACACCTTC; CDR3: CSGITPWTEVGYTF
J: TRBJ1-5; V: TRBV4-1; size: medium-sized; D: .; DNA: TGCGCCAGCAGCCAAGAAAGGGGTCAGCCCCAGCATTTT; CDR3: CASSQERGQPQHF
J: TRBJ1-3; V: TRBV7-6; size: few; D: .; DNA: TGTGCCAGCAGCGAGGACCCACTCGGTGGAAACACCATATATTTT; CDR3: CASSEDPLGGNTIYF
J: TRBJ2-5; V: TRBV6-2/TRBV6-3; size: .; D: .; DNA: TGCGCCAGCAGTCCCGGACAGCTTGAGACCAGGTACTTC; CDR3: CASSPGQLETRYF
J: TRBJ1-1; V: TRBV28; size: medium-sized; D: .; DNA: TGTGCCAGCAGTTTACCGGGGCAGGGGATGTCTGAAGCTTTCTTT; CDR3: CASSLPGQGMSEAFF
J: TRBJ1-2; V: TRBV7-9; size: medium-sized; D: .; DNA: TGTGCCAGCAGCGGACGACAGAGCCATGACTATGGCTACACCTTC; CDR3: CASSGRQSHDYGYTF
J: TRBJ2-5; V: TRBV11-3; size: many; D: TRBD2; DNA: TGTGCCAGCAGCTTAGAGCTCCTAGCGGGGGGGATCCAAGAGACCCAGTACTTC; CDR3: CASSLELLAGGIQETQYF
J: TRBJ1-1; V: TRBV3-1; size: medium-sized; D: .; DNA: TGTGCCAGCAGCCAAGTACCTTCCACTGAAGCTTTCTTT; CDR3: CASSQVPSTEAFF
J: TRBJ2-1; V: TRBV6-5; size: .; D: .; DNA: TGTGCCAGCATTTACACACTTTACAATTATCATTTCTTC; CDR3: CASIYTLYNYHFF
J: TRBJ2-7; V: TRBV4-1; size: many; D: TRBD1; DNA: TGCGCCAGCAGCCCCCAGGGGGACCGGAGCCTCTACGAGCAGTACTTC; CDR3: CASSPQGDRSLYEQYF
J: TRBJ2-3; V: TRBV19; size: many; D: .; DNA: TGTGCCAGTAGTATAGTTGGGGTTAGCACAGATACGCAGTATTTT; CDR3: CASSIVGVSTDTQYF
J: TRBJ2-5; V: TRBV27; size: .; D: TRBD2; DNA: TGTGCTAGCAGTCTAATACTAGCGGGGAAGGCCCAGTACTTC; CDR3: CASSLILAGKAQYF
J: TRBJ2-5; V: TRBV20-1; size: .; D: TRBD2; DNA: TGCAGTGCTAACTCTATGGGGGGGGTAAAAGAGACCCAGTACTTC; CDR3: CSANSMGGVKETQYF
J: TRBJ1-6; V: TRBV5-1; size: .; D: .; DNA: TGCGCCAGCAGCTCCCCAGAGTCCGGGACAAGTAATTCACCCCTCCACTTT; CDR3: CASSSPESGTSNSPLHF
J: TRBJ2-7; V: TRBV5-1; size: many; D: .; DNA: TGCGCCAGCAGCTCCGGACGGAACTCCTACGAGCAGTACTTC; CDR3: CASSSGRNSYEQYF
J: TRBJ2-7; V: TRBV6-5; size: .; D: TRBD2; DNA: TGTGCCAGCAGCTTACTAGCGGGGGATAACTACAATGAGCAGTACTTC; CDR3: CASSLLAGDNYNEQYF
J: TRBJ2-1; V: TRBV28; size: .; D: .; DNA: TGTGCCAGCGGTTTAATCGGGGTGCCCCCTTCCTACAATGAGCAGTTCTTC; CDR3: CASGLIGVPPSYNEQFF
J: TRBJ2-5; V: TRBV4-1; size: medium-sized; D: TRBD1; DNA: TGCGCCAGCAGCCGAGGGGACAGGGGATCCCAAGAGACCCAGTACTTC; CDR3: CASSRGDRGSQETQYF
J: TRBJ1-2; V: TRBV20-1; size: .; D: .; DNA: TGCAGTGCTAAAATAAAGCGGAACACCTATGGCTACACCTTC; CDR3: CSAKIKRNTYGYTF
J: TRBJ1-1; V: TRBV12-5; size: many; D: .; DNA: TGTGCTAGTGGTTTGGTATTGGGGGGGGGAACCAAGTGGACTGAAGCTTTCTTT; CDR3: CASGLVLGGGTKWTEAFF
J: TRBJ2-3; V: TRBV7-9; size: medium-sized; D: .; DNA: TGTGCCAGCAGCTTAGATCCGGGCCCTAGCACAGATACGCAGTATTTT; CDR3: CASSLDPGPSTDTQYF
J: TRBJ2-5; V: TRBV5-1; size: .; D: .; DNA: .; CDR3: CASSWGPGTGTYF
J: TRBJ2-3; V: TRBV11-3; size: many; D: TRBD2; DNA: TGTGCCAGCAGCTCAAGACTAGCGGGGGTCTATACGCAGTATTTT; CDR3: CASSSRLAGVYTQYF
J: TRBJ2-7; V: TRBV5-1; size: many; D: TRBD2; DNA: TGCGCCAGCAGCCTAGGACTAGCGGGGGCCGCGCAGTACTTC; CDR3: CASSLGLAGAAQYF
J: TRBJ1-2; V: TRBV6-1; size: medium-sized; D: .; DNA: TGTGCCAGCAGTCGCCATCTCGGACAAAACTATGGCTACACCTTC; CDR3: CASSRHLGQNYGYTF
J: TRBJ2-3; V: TRBV6-1; size: medium-sized; D: TRBD2; DNA: TGTGCCAGCAGACCCTCAATGGCAGCGGGGACTCTAGATACGCAGTATTTT; CDR3: CASRPSMAAGTLDTQYF
J: TRBJ2-1; V: TRBV12-3/TRBV12-4; size: few; D: .; DNA: TGTGCCAGCAGTTTGGTCTACGAGCAGTTCTTC; CDR3: CASSLVYEQFF
J: TRBJ1-1; V: TRBV7-9; size: medium-sized; D: .; DNA: TGTGCCAGCAGCTTTAGATCCGGGACCTCCGCGGGAGTAACTGAAGCTTTCTTT; CDR3: CASSFRSGTSAGVTEAFF
J: TRBJ1-5; V: TRBV28; size: large; D: .; DNA: TGTGCCAGCAGTTTATTCCTCCGGACGGGAAGCAATCAGCCCCAGCATTTT; CDR3: CASSLFLRTGSNQPQHF
J: TRBJ2-7; V: TRBV4-1; size: many; D: .; DNA: TGCGCCAGCAGCCAAGAGGCAGGCCGGGGATACGAGCAGTACTTC; CDR3: CASSQEAGRGYEQYF
J: TRBJ1-1; V: TRBV5-4; size: .; D: .; DNA: TGTGCCAGCAGCTTGAGGGAAGTCGGCAAAGAAGCTTTCTTT; CDR3: CASSLREVGKEAFF
J: TRBJ2-7; V: TRBV20-1; size: medium-sized; D: .; DNA: TGCAGTGCTAGAGATCTTGGGGCCGAGCAGTACTTC; CDR3: CSARDLGAEQYF
J: TRBJ2-1; V: TRBV4-2; size: many; D: TRBD2; DNA: TGTGCCAGCAGCCAAGATCCGACGGGCGGGGGGGCCAGAAATGAGCAGTTCTTC; CDR3: CASSQDPTGGGARNEQFF
J: TRBJ2-1; V: TRBV7-3; size: few; D: TRBD1; DNA: TGTGCCAGCAGCTTAACAGGGGGCAGTGAGCAGTTCTTC; CDR3: CASSLTGGSEQFF
J: TRBJ2-1; V: TRBV11-2; size: many; D: .; DNA: TGTGCCAGCAGCTCCTCAAGGACGGCCTACAATGAGCAGTTCTTC; CDR3: CASSSSRTAYNEQFF
J: TRBJ2-3; V: TRBV20-1; size: medium-sized; D: TRBD2; DNA: TGCAGTGCTACTGATCCCCTAGCGGGGGCGGAAGATACGCAGTATTTT; CDR3: CSATDPLAGAEDTQYF
J: TRBJ2-1; V: TRBV6-1; size: once; D: .; DNA: TGTGCCAGCAGTTCGACGGTTTCTGAGCAGTTCTTC; CDR3: CASSSTVSEQFF
J: TRBJ2-3; V: TRBV29-1; size: once; D: .; DNA: TGCAGAGTTGGACGGGGGCTAGCCACAGATACGCAGTATTTT; CDR3: CRVGRGLATDTQYF
J: TRBJ2-1; V: TRBV4-2; size: medium-sized; D: TRBD2; DNA: TGTGCCAGCAGCCAAGAATCACTAGCGGGGGGCGGATACAATGAGCAGTTCTTC; CDR3: CASSQESLAGGGYNEQFF
J: TRBJ2-7; V: TRBV12-3/TRBV12-4; size: few; D: .; DNA: TGTGCCAGCAGTGTGGCAGGTAATTCCTACGAGCAGTACTTC; CDR3: CASSVAGNSYEQYF
J: TRBJ2-7; V: TRBV15; size: .; D: .; DNA: TGTGCCACCAGCTATTACACGGGTGTCGAGAAGTACTTC; CDR3: CATSYYTGVEKYF
J: TRBJ2-4; V: TRBV19; size: medium-sized; D: .; DNA: TGTGCCAGTAGTATCCCCGGGAGTTACATTCAGTACTTC; CDR3: CASSIPGSYIQYF
J: TRBJ2-5; V: TRBV29-1; size: .; D: .; DNA: TGCAGCGTTGTTCCCTGGGGCCAAGAGACCCAGTACTTC; CDR3: CSVVPWGQETQYF
J: TRBJ2-7; V: TRBV7-2; size: .; D: TRBD2; DNA: TGTGCCAGTAGCCCTAGCGGGGGGTATATCGGGCAGTACTTC; CDR3: CASSPSGGYIGQYF
J: TRBJ2-5; V: TRBV24-1; size: .; D: .; DNA: TGTGCCAACAGTGATTACCGGGACTCACAAAAGACCCAGTACTTC; CDR3: CANSDYRDSQKTQYF